A single sample gave rise to the 21 T cell receptor beta chains below, sequenced in a study of cytomegalovirus exposure and HLA in healthy donors. Using immunoSEQ multiplex PCR, the repertoire was profiled, and TCRdb retains in-frame clones only, with some absent. The repertoire holds 200,000 to 300,000 clones, with roughly 88% as singletons. Sequenced input: PBMCs. Source of these receptors: a woman aged 25 to 39 in good health and CMV-seronegative.

V usage is TRBV4-3 and J usage is TRBJ1-5; no firm D call. Germline V lookup: CDR1 LGHNA, CDR2 YSLEER. The CDR3 is 14 amino acids. V lost 0 bases to trimming and J lost 1 base, with 4 bases between them. The CDR3 reads CASSQDLSNQPQHF. The CDR3 DNA sequence: TGCGCCAGCAGCCAAGATTTAAGCAATCAGCCCCAGCATTTT.

The chain is built from TRBV25-1 and TRBJ2-5, with D possibly TRBD2 on 5 matching bases. Per the germline V gene, CDR1 is MGHDK and CDR2 is SYGVNS. The CDR3 totals 18 residues. Trimming pared 2 bases from V and 3 bases from J, leaving 22 bases between. The CDR3 loop is CASSEGLGRPRLKETQYF. The CDR3 DNA reads as TGTGCCAGCAGTGAAGGGTTAGGGCGTCCCCGACTAAAAGAGACCCAGTACTTC.

The chain carries TRBV6-1 and TRBJ2-7; 8 bases fit TRBD1. CDR3 length equals 14 residues. Germline assignment: CDR1 MNHNS and CDR2 SASEGT. With 6 bases clipped from V and 0 bases from J, the junction kept 4 bases outside the gene matches. The CDR3 spells CASSGQGSSYEQYF. The CDR3 region has the DNA TGTGCCAGCAGCGGACAGGGTTCCTCCTACGAGCAGTACTTC.

The V call is TRBV19, the J call TRBJ2-2; TRBD1 might be the D (5 bases). The CDR3 spans 14 residues. The germline V and J ends were trimmed by 3 bases and 3 bases, with 8 bases remaining between them. Germline assignment: CDR1 LNHDA and CDR2 SQIVND (reference sequence). In DNA form, the CDR3 reads TGTGCCAGTAGTATGGGGCAATACACCGGGGAGCTGTTTTTT. This translates into CASSMGQYTGELFF.

In the case of this clone: Other DNA sequences in the sample encode the same CDR3. The CDR3 region has the DNA TGCGCCAGCAGCTTGGCCCGGACTAGCGGAAACACAGATACGCAGTATTTT. Residues: CASSLARTSGNTDTQYF. The genes are TRBV5-1 and TRBJ2-3; TRBD2 matches 10 bases. CDR1 and CDR2 (germline): SGHRS, YFSETQ. CDR3 length: 17 residues. Trimming removed 0 bases from V and 2 bases from J; junction bases left unmatched: 6.

The gene calls are TRBV6-1 and TRBJ1-1; possibly TRBD1 for D (6 bases). The germline V gene has CDR1 MNHNS and CDR2 SASEGT. The CDR3 consists of 13 residues. Trimming removed 6 bases at V and 1 base at J, with 9 bases between. CDR3 sequence (DNA): TGTGCCAGCAGCATGACAGGGAACACTGAAGCTTTCTTT. Its protein is CASSMTGNTEAFF.

This clone was recorded only once. J is TRBJ1-5 and V is TRBV27; 7 bases match TRBD1. From germline, CDR1 is MNHEY and CDR2 SMNVEV (reference sequence). The CDR3 is made up of 16 amino acids. The ends lost 6 bases at V and 9 bases at J; junction bases unmatched: 17. CDR3: CASSLHPTGFSAPQHF. Here the CDR3 DNA reads TGTGCCAGCAGCCTCCACCCGACAGGGTTCTCAGCGCCCCAGCATTTT.

The rearrangement links TRBV27 to TRBJ2-5; maybe TRBD2 (5 bases). The CDR3 extends over 13 amino acids. Trimming removed 5 bases from V and 4 bases from J, with 11 bases in between. The germline CDR1 and CDR2 sequences are MNHEY and SMNVEV (reference sequence). CDR3 sequence (DNA): TGTGCCAGCAGTCTCACTAGGTTAGAGACCCAGTACTTC. Translating gives CASSLTRLETQYF.

This sequence joins TRBV27 and TRBJ1-5; D may be TRBD1 (5 bases). Germline CDR1 and CDR2: MNHEY and SMNVEV (reference sequence). This CDR3 contains 12 residues. The ends were cut back, 7 bases at V and 7 bases at J, with 11 bases in the middle. The CDR3 nucleotides are TGTGCCAGCAAAATCTGGGGGCAGCCCCAGCATTTT. Protein product: CASKIWGQPQHF.

The chain is built from TRBV19 and TRBJ2-7, with D perhaps matching TRBD1 (7 bases). CDR3 length equals 14 residues. Germline CDR1 LNHDA, CDR2 SQIVND (reference sequence). The V gene lost 5 bases and the J gene lost 3 bases, with 14 bases spanning the gap. CDR3 residues: CASSAGQSLYEQYF. The DNA of the CDR3 is TGTGCCAGTAGTGCGGGACAGTCCCTCTACGAGCAGTACTTC.

The chain joins TRBV18 to TRBJ1-1, with no clear D. Trimming removed 5 bases at V and 4 bases at J, with 11 bases between. Germline-derived CDR1 and CDR2 are KGHSH and LQKENI. There are 13 residues in the CDR3. CDR3 sequence: CASSSSATTEAFF. For the CDR3, the DNA is TGTGCCAGCTCATCGTCAGCGACCACTGAAGCTTTCTTT.

The chain is built from TRBV18 and TRBJ2-1; the D gene is possibly TRBD2 (6 bases). Germline CDR1 reads KGHSH; CDR2 reads LQKENI. The germline V and J ends were trimmed by 0 bases and 7 bases, with 16 bases remaining between them. The CDR3 has 16 amino acids. CDR3 sequence: CASSPPRRAGRNEQFF. In DNA form, the CDR3 reads TGTGCCAGCTCACCACCGAGGAGGGCAGGGCGGAATGAGCAGTTCTTC.

The chain recombines TRBV28 with TRBJ2-7; the D is unclear. V shed 4 bases and J shed 5 bases, with 24 bases lying between them. CDR1 and CDR2 from the germline V gene are MDHEN and SYDVKM. The CDR3 totals 17 residues. CDR3 in amino acids: CASSSYKALRPVDEQYF. Written as DNA, the CDR3 is TGTGCCAGCAGTTCCTACAAGGCCCTCAGGCCTGTGGACGAGCAGTACTTC.

The CDR3 spells CASSFGGAEGYTF. The CDR3 DNA reads as TGTGCCAGCAGTTTCGGGGGGGCGGAGGGCTACACCTTC. The V and J genes are TRBV28 and TRBJ1-2, with D possibly being TRBD1 (6 bases). Germline V lookup: CDR1 MDHEN, CDR2 SYDVKM. The V and J ends lost 3 bases and 8 bases respectively, with 13 bases between them. The CDR3 contains 13 residues.

The chain links TRBV4-2 to TRBJ2-5, with 7 bases that match TRBD1. Germline CDR1 LGHNA, CDR2 YNFKEQ. This CDR3 has 17 amino acids. V lost 0 bases to trimming and J lost 7 bases; unmatched junction nucleotides: 14. CDR3 sequence reads: CASSQEQGPSELGTQYF. CDR3 bases: TGTGCCAGCAGCCAAGAACAGGGGCCTTCGGAGTTAGGGACCCAGTACTTC.

V and J are TRBV10-1 and TRBJ1-5; D gene unclear. The V and J ends lost 3 bases and 9 bases respectively, with 12 bases between them. The CDR3 has 13 amino acids. Germline V gene data show CDR1 as WNHNN and CDR2 as SYGVQD (reference sequence). CDR3 sequence (DNA): TGCGCCAGCAGTGATCTTTCCTACGTGCCCCAGCATTTT. Protein: CASSDLSYVPQHF.

This sequence joins TRBV6-6 and TRBJ1-3, with D maybe TRBD1 (5 bases). The CDR3 extends over 16 amino acids. Germline V gives CDR1 MNHNY, CDR2 SVGAGI (reference sequence). Trimming left V 2 bases short and J 0 bases short, with 11 bases between. CDR3 in amino acids: CASSYQTEYSGNTIYF. DNA of the CDR3: TGTGCCAGCAGTTACCAGACAGAGTACTCTGGAAACACCATATATTTT.

J is TRBJ2-7 and V is TRBV2; D unresolved. This CDR3 has 14 residues. Trimming removed 6 bases at V and 1 base at J, with 13 bases between. CDR1 is SNHLY and CDR2 is FYNNEI in the germline V gene. DNA of the CDR3: TGTGCCAGCAGCGCCGGATCGGTGTCCTACGAGCAGTACTTC. As protein: CASSAGSVSYEQYF.

V and J are TRBV9 and TRBJ2-1, with D possibly being TRBD2 (5 bases). The germline gives CDR1 SGDLS, CDR2 YYNGEE. The CDR3 contains 15 residues. V was trimmed by 0 bases and J by 6 bases, leaving 13 bases between them. DNA for the CDR3: TGTGCCAGCAGCGTAGGGGAGTATGGCCCCAATGAGCAGTTCTTC. It yields the protein CASSVGEYGPNEQFF.

The chain combines TRBV4-2 with TRBJ2-7, with 7 bases lining up with TRBD1. The CDR3 runs to 14 residues. Trimming at V came to 1 base and at J to 3 bases, leaving 3 bases not matched to a gene. Germline V gives CDR1 LGHNA, CDR2 YNFKEQ. CDR3 amino acids: CASSQVSGGYEQYF. In nucleotides, the CDR3 is TGTGCCAGCAGCCAAGTATCAGGGGGCTACGAGCAGTACTTC.

The CDR3 here is CASSIDRGRAYEQYF. CDR3 coding DNA: TGTGCCAGCAGCATCGACAGGGGAAGAGCCTACGAGCAGTACTTC. The chain uses TRBV7-2 and TRBJ2-7; TRBD1 agrees at 8 bases. Trimming cost V 5 bases and J 2 bases; bases outside gene matches: 8. Germline values: CDR1 SGHTA, CDR2 FQGNSA. The CDR3 totals 15 residues.